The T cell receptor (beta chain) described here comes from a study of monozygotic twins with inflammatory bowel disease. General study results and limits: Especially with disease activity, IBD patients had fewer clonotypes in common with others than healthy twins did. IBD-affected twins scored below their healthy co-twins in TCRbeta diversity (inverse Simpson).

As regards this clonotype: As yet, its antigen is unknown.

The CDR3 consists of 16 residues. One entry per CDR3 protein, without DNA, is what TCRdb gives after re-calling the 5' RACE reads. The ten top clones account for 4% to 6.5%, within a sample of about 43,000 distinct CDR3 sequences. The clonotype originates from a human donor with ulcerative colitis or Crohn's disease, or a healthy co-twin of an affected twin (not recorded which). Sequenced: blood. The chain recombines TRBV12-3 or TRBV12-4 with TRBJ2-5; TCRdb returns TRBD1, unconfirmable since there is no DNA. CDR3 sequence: CASSLGPAGGKETQYF.